This T cell receptor (beta chain) was identified during a study of blood T cell repertoires in COVID-19. The overall study: PBMCs, B-cell-depleted T cells, or T cells were the source of the cDNA or gDNA that made up the material.

Which cohort a participant joined came from the clinical history participants gave. Per the authors' pipeline: Nucleated cell counts were estimated from reference gene primer amplification. The assay was immunoSEQ multiplex PCR, and TCRdb's table has in-frame clones only and misses some. The DNA gave D and trimming, while V, J and clone size come from that table. In the table there are roughly 220,000 clones, around 89% of which are singletons. Trimming took off 10 bases at V and 4 bases at J, with 31 bases between the two ends. Germline values: CDR1 MRHNA, CDR2 SNTAGT. The length of the CDR3 is 18 residues.

The origin of this receptor is a man aged 25 to 45 who had been exposed to COVID-19. The chain recombines TRBV6-4 with TRBJ1-2; the D is unclear. Sequencing was carried out using PBMCs or T cells enriched from blood (not recorded which). CDR3 sequence: CATTRGEKKGELCYGYTF. CDR3 DNA: TGTGCCACCACTCGGGGAGAAAAGAAGGGAGAGCTCTGCTATGGCTACACCTTC.